This TCR beta chain was found in a study of shared clonotypes between healthy human individuals. Study-wide background: Per donor, three plates held CD4 naive cells, three held CD4 memory, two held CD8 naive and one held CD8 memory. Study observations and caveats: Though the depth was large, rarefaction showed that sorted-subset sequencing was incomplete. Only blood samples were collected, and tissue repertoires likely differ. Relative to their counterparts shared across all four donors, non-shared clonotypes exhibited diminished generation probabilities.

As to this clone: What it binds is not known.

Deletions cut 2 bases from V and 0 bases from J, with 11 bases between. The CDR3 is 15 amino acids. Per germline, CDR1 SGHTA and CDR2 FQGNSA. TCRdb's table, derived via immunoSEQ multiplex PCR, lists solely in-frame clones and lacks some. The profile shows about 1 million clones, around 74% of them singletons. Sample: memory CD4+ T cells sorted from blood. The subset denotes: CD45RA-negative fraction. The chain recombines TRBV7-2 with TRBJ2-7; D unresolved. This TCR derives from a young man in good health. CDR3: CASSLNFNPSYEQYF. The CDR3 coding sequence is TGTGCCAGCAGCTTAAATTTTAACCCCTCCTACGAGCAGTACTTC.